The clone carrying this T cell receptor beta chain was seen a handful of times. This CDR3 region has 16 residues. Deletions cut 4 bases from V and 6 bases from J, with 19 bases between. CDR1 and CDR2 from the germline V gene are SNHLY and FYNNEI. The data derive from a study of T cells in Graves' hyperthyroidism and ophthalmopathy. Amplification targeted TCR beta CDR3 regions from RNA transcripts. The TCR CDR3 was amplified in a first-round RT-PCR using the HTBI primer set. TCRdb itself ran the multiplex PCR reads through MiXCR, one entry per CDR3 protein. Counted here are 600,000 or so distinct CDR3 sequences, about 17% occurring once; the ten biggest clones make up around 4%.

The source is a woman in her 30s with Graves' hyperthyroidism. Sequenced material: blood. The chain joins TRBV2 to TRBJ1-5; perhaps TRBD1 as D (6 bases). The CDR3 is CASSGGRLGPGQPQHF. The CDR3 region has the DNA TGTGCCAGCAGTGGGGGGCGGTTGGGGCCGGGTCAGCCCCAGCATTTT.